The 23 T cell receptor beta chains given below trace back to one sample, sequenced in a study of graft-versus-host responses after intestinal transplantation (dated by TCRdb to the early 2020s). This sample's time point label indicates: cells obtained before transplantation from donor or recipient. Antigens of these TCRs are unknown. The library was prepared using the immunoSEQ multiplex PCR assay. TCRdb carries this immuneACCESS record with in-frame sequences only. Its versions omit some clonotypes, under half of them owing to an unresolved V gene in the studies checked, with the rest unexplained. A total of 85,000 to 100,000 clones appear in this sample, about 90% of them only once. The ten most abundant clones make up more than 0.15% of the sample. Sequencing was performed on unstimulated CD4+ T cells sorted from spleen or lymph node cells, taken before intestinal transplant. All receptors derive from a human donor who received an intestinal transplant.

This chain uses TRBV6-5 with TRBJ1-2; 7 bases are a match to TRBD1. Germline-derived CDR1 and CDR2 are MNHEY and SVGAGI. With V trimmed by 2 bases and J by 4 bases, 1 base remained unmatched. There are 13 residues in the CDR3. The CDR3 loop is CASSYEGAYGYTF. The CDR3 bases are TGTGCCAGCAGTTACGAGGGGGCCTATGGCTACACCTTC.

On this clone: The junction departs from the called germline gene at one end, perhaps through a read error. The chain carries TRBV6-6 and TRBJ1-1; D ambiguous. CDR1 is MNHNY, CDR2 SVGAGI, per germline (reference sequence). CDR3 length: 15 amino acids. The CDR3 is CAGSYSWSEGTEAFF. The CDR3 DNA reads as TGTGCCGGCAGTTACTCATGGTCGGAGGGAACTGAAGCTTTCTTT.

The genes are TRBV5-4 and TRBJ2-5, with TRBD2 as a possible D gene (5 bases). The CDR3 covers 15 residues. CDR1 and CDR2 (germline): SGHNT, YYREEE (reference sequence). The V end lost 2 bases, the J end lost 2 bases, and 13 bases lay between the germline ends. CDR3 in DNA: TGTGCCAGCAGCTTCCGGGATCGACTTCAAGAGACCCAGTACTTC. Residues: CASSFRDRLQETQYF.

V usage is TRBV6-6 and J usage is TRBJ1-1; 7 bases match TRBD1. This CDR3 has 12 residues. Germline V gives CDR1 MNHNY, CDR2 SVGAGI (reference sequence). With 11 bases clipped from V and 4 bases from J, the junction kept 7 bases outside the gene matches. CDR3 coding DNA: TGTGCCGCCCACCCAGGGGGCACTGAAGCTTTCTTT. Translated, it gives CAAHPGGTEAFF.

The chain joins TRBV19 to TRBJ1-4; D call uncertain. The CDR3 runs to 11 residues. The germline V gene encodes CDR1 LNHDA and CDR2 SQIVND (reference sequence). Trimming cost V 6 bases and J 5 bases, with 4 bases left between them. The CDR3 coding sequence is TGTGCCAGTAGCTTAAATGAAAAACTGTTTTTT. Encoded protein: CASSLNEKLFF.

The chain's CDR3 is CASSQDGGGWSTDTQYF. The DNA for the CDR3 is TGTGCCAGCAGCCAAGATGGCGGGGGGTGGAGCACAGATACGCAGTATTTT. The genes are TRBV14 and TRBJ2-3; 8 bases match TRBD2. The CDR3 length is 17 residues. In germline, CDR1 is SGHDN, CDR2 FVKESK. V lost 0 bases and J lost 0; bases outside the gene matches: 5.

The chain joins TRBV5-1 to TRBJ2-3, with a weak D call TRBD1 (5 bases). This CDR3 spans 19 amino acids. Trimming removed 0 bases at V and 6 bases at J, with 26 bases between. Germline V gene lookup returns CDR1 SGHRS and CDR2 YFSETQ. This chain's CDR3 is CASSLAQSGSMGRTDTQYF. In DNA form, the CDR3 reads TGCGCCAGCAGCTTGGCGCAGTCAGGGTCAATGGGGCGGACGGATACGCAGTATTTT.

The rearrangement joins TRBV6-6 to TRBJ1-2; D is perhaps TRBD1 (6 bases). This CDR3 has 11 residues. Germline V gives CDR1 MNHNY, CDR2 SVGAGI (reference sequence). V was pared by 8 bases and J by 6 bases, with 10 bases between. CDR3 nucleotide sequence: TGTGCCAGCGGGGCAGGGGATGGCTACACCTTC. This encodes CASGAGDGYTF.

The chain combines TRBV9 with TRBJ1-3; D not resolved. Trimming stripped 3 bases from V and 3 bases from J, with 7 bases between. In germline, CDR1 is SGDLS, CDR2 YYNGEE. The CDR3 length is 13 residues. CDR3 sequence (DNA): TGTGCCAGCAGCGCCCGGAGTGGAAACACCATATATTTT. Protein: CASSARSGNTIYF.

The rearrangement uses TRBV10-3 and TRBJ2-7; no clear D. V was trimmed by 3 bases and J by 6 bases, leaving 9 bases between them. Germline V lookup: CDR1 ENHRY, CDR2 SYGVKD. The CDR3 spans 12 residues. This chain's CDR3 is CAISDRLGEQYF. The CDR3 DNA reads TGTGCCATCAGTGACAGGTTGGGCGAGCAGTACTTC.

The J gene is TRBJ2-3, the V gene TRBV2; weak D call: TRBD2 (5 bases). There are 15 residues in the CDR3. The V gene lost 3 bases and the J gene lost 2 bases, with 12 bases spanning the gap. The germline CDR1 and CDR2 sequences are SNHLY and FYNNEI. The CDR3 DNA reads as TGTGCCAGCAGTGATCGGGGAGCCGTCACAGATACGCAGTATTTT. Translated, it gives CASSDRGAVTDTQYF.

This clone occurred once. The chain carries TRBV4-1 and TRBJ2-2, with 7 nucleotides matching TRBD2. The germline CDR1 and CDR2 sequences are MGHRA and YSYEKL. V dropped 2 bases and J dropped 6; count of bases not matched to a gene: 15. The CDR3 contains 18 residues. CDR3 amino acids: CASSQSVIRGGVSGELFF. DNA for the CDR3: TGCGCCAGCAGCCAAAGTGTAATACGGGGAGGGGTGTCCGGGGAGCTGTTTTTT.

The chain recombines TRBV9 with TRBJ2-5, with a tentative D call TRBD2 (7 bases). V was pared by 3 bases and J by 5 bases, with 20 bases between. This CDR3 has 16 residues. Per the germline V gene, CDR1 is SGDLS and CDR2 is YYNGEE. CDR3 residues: CASSAQGGRAGETQYF. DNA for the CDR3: TGTGCCAGCAGCGCTCAAGGGGGGAGGGCCGGGGAGACCCAGTACTTC.

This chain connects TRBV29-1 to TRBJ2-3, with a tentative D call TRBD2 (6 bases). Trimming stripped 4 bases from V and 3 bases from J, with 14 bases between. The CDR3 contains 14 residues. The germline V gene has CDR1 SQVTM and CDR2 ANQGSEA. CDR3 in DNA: TGCAGCGTTGTGGGGGGATTAGGAACAGATACGCAGTATTTT. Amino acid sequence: CSVVGGLGTDTQYF.

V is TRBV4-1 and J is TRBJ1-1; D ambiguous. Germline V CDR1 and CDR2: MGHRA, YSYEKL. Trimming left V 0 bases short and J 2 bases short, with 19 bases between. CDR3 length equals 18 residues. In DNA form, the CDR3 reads TGCGCCAGCAGCCAAGATCGAGCAACCGTACTTTTTAACACTGAAGCTTTCTTT. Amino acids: CASSQDRATVLFNTEAFF.

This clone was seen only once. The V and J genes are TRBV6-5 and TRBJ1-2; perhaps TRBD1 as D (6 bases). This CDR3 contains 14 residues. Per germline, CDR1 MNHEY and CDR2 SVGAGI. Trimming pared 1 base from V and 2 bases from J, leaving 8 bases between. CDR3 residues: CASSYLQGNYGYTF. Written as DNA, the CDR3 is TGTGCCAGCAGTTACTTGCAGGGGAACTATGGCTACACCTTC.

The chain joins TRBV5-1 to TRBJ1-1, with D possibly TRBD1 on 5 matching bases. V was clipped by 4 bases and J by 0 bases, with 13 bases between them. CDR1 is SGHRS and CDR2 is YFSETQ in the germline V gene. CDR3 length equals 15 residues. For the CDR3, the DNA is TGCGCCAGCAGCGACGGGGGTGTGGTGAACACTGAAGCTTTCTTT. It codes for CASSDGGVVNTEAFF. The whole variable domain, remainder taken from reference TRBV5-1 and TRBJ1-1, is KAGVTQTPRYLIKTRGQQVTLSCSPISGHRSVSWYQQTPGQGLQFLFEYFSETQRNKGNFPGRFSGRQFSNSRSEMNVSTLELGDSALYLCASSDGGVVNTEAFFGQGTRLTVV.

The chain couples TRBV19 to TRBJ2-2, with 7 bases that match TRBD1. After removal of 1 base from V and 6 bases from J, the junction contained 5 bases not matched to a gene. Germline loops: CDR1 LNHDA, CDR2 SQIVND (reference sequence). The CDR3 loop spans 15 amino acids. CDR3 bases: TGTGCCAGTAGTATAGGAAGGGGGCAAGCCGGGGAGCTGTTTTTT. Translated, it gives CASSIGRGQAGELFF.

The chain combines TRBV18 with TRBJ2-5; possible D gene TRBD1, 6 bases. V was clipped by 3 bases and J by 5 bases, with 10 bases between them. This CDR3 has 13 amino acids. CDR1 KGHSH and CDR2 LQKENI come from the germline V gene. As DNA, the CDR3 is TGTGCCAGCTCACCCCCAGGGGACGAGACCCAGTACTTC. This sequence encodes CASSPPGDETQYF.

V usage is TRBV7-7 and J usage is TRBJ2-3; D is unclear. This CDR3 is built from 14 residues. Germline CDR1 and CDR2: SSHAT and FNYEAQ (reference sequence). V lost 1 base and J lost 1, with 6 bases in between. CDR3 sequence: CASSLGEGTDTQYF. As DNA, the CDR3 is TGTGCCAGCAGCTTAGGAGAGGGCACAGATACGCAGTATTTT.

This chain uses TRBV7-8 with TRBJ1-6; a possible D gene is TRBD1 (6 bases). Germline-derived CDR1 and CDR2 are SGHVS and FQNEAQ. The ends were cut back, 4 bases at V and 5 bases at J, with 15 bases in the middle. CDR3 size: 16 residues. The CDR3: CASSSKSGQNNSPLHF. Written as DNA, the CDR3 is TGTGCCAGCAGCTCAAAGAGCGGACAGAATAATTCACCCCTCCACTTT. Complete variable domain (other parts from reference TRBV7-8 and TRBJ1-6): GAGVSQSPRYKVAKRGQDVALRCDPISGHVSLFWYQQALGQGPEFLTYFQNEAQLDKSGLPSDRFFAERPEGSVSTLKIQRTQQEDSAVYLCASSSKSGQNNSPLHFGNGTRLTVT.

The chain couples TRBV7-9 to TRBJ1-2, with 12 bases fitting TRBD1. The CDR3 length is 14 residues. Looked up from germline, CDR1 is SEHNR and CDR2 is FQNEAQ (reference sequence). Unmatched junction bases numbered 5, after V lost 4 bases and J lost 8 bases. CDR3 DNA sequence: TGTGCCAGCAGCTACGGGACAGGGGGCGAGGGCTACACCTTC. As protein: CASSYGTGGEGYTF.

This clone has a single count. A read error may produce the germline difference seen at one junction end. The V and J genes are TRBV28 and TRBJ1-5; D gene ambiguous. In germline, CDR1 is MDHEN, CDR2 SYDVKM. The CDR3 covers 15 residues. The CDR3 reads CANSLVKWGVQPQHF. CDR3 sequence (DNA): TGTGCCAACAGTTTAGTCAAGTGGGGAGTGCAGCCCCAGCATTTT. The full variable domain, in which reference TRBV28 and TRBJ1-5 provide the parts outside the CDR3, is DVKVTQSSRYLVKRTGEKVFLECVQDMDHENMFWYRQDPGLGLRLIYFSYDVKMKEKGDIPEGYSVSREKKERFSLILESASTNQTSMYLCANSLVKWGVQPQHFGDGTRLSIL.